The next 16 T cell receptor beta chains were all read from a single sample in a study of OX40 agonist ivuxolimab in advanced cancers. Generated by immunoSEQ multiplex PCR, the TCRdb table keeps only in-frame clones and is missing some. The sample shows about 100,000 clones, around nine tenths of them seen only once. Sequencing was performed on CD4+ or CD8+ T cells sorted from blood, taken in a trial of the OX40 agonist ivuxolimab. The receptors derive from an adult with an advanced solid tumor such as melanoma, head and neck, liver or kidney cancer.

The genes are TRBV6-1 and TRBJ1-2; a possible D gene is TRBD1 (6 bases). The CDR3 sequence is 14 residues long. Per the germline V gene, CDR1 is MNHNS and CDR2 is SASEGT. With 3 bases removed from V and 4 bases from J, the gap between germline ends came to 12 bases. The CDR3 loop reads CASSDTGRSYGYTF. CDR3 nucleotides: TGTGCCAGCAGTGACACAGGGCGGTCCTATGGCTACACCTTC.

The chain employs TRBV5-1 and TRBJ1-2; 12 bases are a match to TRBD1. The CDR3 totals 15 residues. The V gene's germline CDR1 is SGHRS and CDR2 YFSETQ. Trimming removed 2 bases from V and 8 bases from J; junction bases left unmatched: 7. This CDR3 is CASSFSGTGGEGYTF. CDR3 coding DNA: TGCGCCAGCAGCTTCTCCGGGACAGGGGGCGAGGGCTACACCTTC.

This chain joins TRBV7-8 and TRBJ2-3; D may be TRBD2 (6 bases). CDR1 is SGHVS, CDR2 FQNEAQ, per germline. The CDR3 spans 14 residues. Between the trimmed V and J ends, which lost 5 bases and 4 bases, there was a span of 13 bases. The CDR3 DNA follows: TGTGCCAGCAGCCCCCCCCCTAGCGCAGATACGCAGTATTTT. Protein sequence: CASSPPPSADTQYF.

The chain joins TRBV29-1 to TRBJ2-2, with a possible D match to TRBD2 (6 bases). The length of the CDR3 is 13 residues. Trimming left V 4 bases short and J 1 base short, with 7 bases between. Per the germline V gene, CDR1 is SQVTM and CDR2 is ANQGSEA. CDR3 loop: CSVAGVNTGELFF. CDR3 bases: TGCAGCGTTGCGGGAGTGAACACCGGGGAGCTGTTTTTT.

The rearrangement uses TRBV6-6 and TRBJ1-3; unclear D gene. The CDR3 has 13 residues. The germline V gene has CDR1 MNHNY and CDR2 SVGAGI (reference sequence). The V and J ends lost 7 bases and 0 bases respectively, with 7 bases between them. CDR3 bases: TGTGCCAGCATTGCTAGCTCTGGAAACACCATATATTTT. The encoded protein is CASIASSGNTIYF.

Only one count was recorded for this clone. V and J are TRBV4-1 and TRBJ1-4; D perhaps matches TRBD1 (5 bases). The CDR3 totals 16 residues. In germline, CDR1 is MGHRA, CDR2 YSYEKL. V was clipped by 1 base and J by 8 bases, with 17 bases between them. The CDR3 region has the DNA TGCGCCAGCAGCCAAGTTGAAGGGGTCGGGGGGGAAAAACTGTTTTTT. It specifies CASSQVEGVGGEKLFF.

This clone was found once. The chain couples TRBV7-9 to TRBJ2-2; no reliable D call. From germline, CDR1 is SEHNR and CDR2 FQNEAQ (reference sequence). V shed 2 bases and J shed 2 bases, with 15 bases lying between them. There are 17 residues in the CDR3. The CDR3 coding sequence is TGTGCCAGCAGCTTATTGCTCCAGGCCTATAACACCGGGGAGCTGTTTTTT. Its translation: CASSLLLQAYNTGELFF.

The genes are TRBV10-3 and TRBJ2-5; D is ambiguous. With 3 bases removed from V and 5 bases from J, the gap between germline ends came to 7 bases. The CDR3 is made up of 12 amino acids. Germline V gene data show CDR1 as ENHRY and CDR2 as SYGVKD. The CDR3 loop is CAISEIRETQYF. DNA of the CDR3: TGTGCCATCAGTGAAATCAGGGAGACCCAGTACTTC.

The chain joins TRBV9 to TRBJ1-1; D unclear. Germline loops: CDR1 SGDLS, CDR2 YYNGEE. The CDR3 has 15 amino acids. Trimming took off 0 bases at V and 1 base at J, with 10 bases between the two ends. The CDR3 bases are TGTGCCAGCAGCGTAGGGCCAGAGCCGAACACTGAAGCTTTCTTT. Its translation is CASSVGPEPNTEAFF.

This chain joins TRBV29-1 and TRBJ1-2, with TRBD1 as a possible D gene (5 bases). This CDR3 spans 13 amino acids. Trimming took 6 bases from V and 1 from J, leaving 12 bases between them. CDR1 is SQVTM, CDR2 ANQGSEA, per germline. The CDR3 bases are TGCAGCGTGAAGACAGACCTTAACTATGGCTACACCTTC. Amino acids: CSVKTDLNYGYTF.

This chain joins TRBV11-1 and TRBJ1-2; 7 bases fit TRBD1. Trimming at V came to 6 bases and at J to 4 bases, leaving 5 bases not matched to a gene. The CDR3 is 13 residues long. Germline CDR1 is SGHAT and CDR2 is FQDESV (reference sequence). The CDR3 bases are TGTGCCAGCAGACATGACAGGGTCTATGGCTACACCTTC. Protein product: CASRHDRVYGYTF.

This clone appeared once. V gene TRBV7-6 combines with J gene TRBJ1-4; 7 bases line up with TRBD1. The CDR3 is made up of 14 amino acids. The trim removed 1 base at V and 8 bases at J, leaving 4 bases unmatched. CDR1 is SGHVS and CDR2 is FNYEAQ in the germline V gene. CDR3 sequence reads: CASSLGQGGEKLFF. The CDR3 nucleotides read TGTGCCAGCAGCTTAGGACAGGGAGGAGAAAAACTGTTTTTT.

This chain joins TRBV2 and TRBJ2-1; 8 nucleotides line up with TRBD2. The CDR3 contains 12 residues. The J segment lost 6 bases and the V segment lost 9 bases, leaving 4 bases of the junction unmatched. CDR1 and CDR2 from the germline V gene are SNHLY and FYNNEI. The CDR3 sequence: CASSGTANEQFF. The CDR3 coding sequence is TGTGCCAGTAGCGGGACTGCCAATGAGCAGTTCTTC.

The chain employs TRBV2 and TRBJ1-2; possibly TRBD1 for D (5 bases). The CDR3 length is 14 residues. Trimming took off 7 bases at V and 7 bases at J, with 19 bases between the two ends. Germline V gene lookup returns CDR1 SNHLY and CDR2 FYNNEI. The CDR3 spells CASIRGVGERGYTF. CDR3 nucleotide sequence: TGTGCCAGCATTAGGGGAGTCGGGGAGCGTGGCTACACCTTC. The whole variable domain, filled in from reference TRBV2 and TRBJ1-2, reads EPEVTQTPSHQVTQMGQEVILRCVPISNHLYFYWYRQILGQKVEFLVSFYNNEISEKSEIFDDQFSVERPDGSNFTLKIRSTKLEDSAMYFCASIRGVGERGYTFGSGTRLTVV.

The CDR3 protein is CASSLVVGNNEQFF. The CDR3 coding sequence is TGCGCCAGCAGCTTGGTGGTTGGGAACAATGAGCAGTTCTTC. The chain carries TRBV5-1 and TRBJ2-1, with D uncertain. The V end was cut by 0 bases, the J end by 5 bases, with 9 bases between. This CDR3 region has 14 residues. The V gene's germline CDR1 is SGHRS and CDR2 YFSETQ.

The sample holds a few counts of this clone. The CDR3 DNA follows: TGTGCCAGCAGCTTGTCCAGGAACACCGGGGAGCTGTTTTTT. Translated: CASSLSRNTGELFF. V and J are TRBV5-6 and TRBJ2-2; D not certain. The CDR3 runs 14 residues. V lost 1 base and J lost 1, with 5 bases in between. Looked up from germline, CDR1 is SGHDT and CDR2 is YYEEEE. The whole variable domain, remainder taken from reference TRBV5-6 and TRBJ2-2, is DAGVTQSPTHLIKTRGQQVTLRCSPKSGHDTVSWYQQALGQGPQFIFQYYEEEERQRGNFPDRFSGHQFPNYSSELNVNALLLGDSALYLCASSLSRNTGELFFGEGSRLTVL.